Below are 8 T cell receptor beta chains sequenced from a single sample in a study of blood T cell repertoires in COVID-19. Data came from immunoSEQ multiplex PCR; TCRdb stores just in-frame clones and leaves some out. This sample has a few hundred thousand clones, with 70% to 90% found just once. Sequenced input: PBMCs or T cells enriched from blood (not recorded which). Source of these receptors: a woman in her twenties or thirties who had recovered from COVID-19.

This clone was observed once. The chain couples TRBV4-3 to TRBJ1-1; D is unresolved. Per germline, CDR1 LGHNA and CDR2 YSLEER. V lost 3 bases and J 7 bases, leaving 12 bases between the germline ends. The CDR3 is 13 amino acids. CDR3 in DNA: TGCGCCAGCAGCCAGTCTGGACGGGATGAAGCTTTCTTT. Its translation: CASSQSGRDEAFF.

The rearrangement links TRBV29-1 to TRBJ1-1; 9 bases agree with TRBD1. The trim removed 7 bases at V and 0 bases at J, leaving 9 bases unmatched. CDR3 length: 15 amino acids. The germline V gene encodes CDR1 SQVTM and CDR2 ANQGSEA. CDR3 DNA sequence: TGCAGCGCCAGACAGGGGGGTACCGTGAACACTGAAGCTTTCTTT. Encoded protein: CSARQGGTVNTEAFF.

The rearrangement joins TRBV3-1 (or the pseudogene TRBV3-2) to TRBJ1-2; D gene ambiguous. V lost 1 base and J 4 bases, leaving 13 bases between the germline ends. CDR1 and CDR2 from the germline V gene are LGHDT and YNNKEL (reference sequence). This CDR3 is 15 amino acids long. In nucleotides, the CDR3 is TGTGCCAGCAGCCAAGGGTGGAGACCGTTCTATGGCTACACCTTC. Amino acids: CASSQGWRPFYGYTF.

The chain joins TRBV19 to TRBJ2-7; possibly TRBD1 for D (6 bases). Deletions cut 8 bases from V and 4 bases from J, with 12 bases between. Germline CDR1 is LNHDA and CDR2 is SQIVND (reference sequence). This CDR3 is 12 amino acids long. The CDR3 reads CASGYGQYEQYF. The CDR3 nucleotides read TGTGCCAGTGGCTACGGACAGTACGAGCAGTACTTC.

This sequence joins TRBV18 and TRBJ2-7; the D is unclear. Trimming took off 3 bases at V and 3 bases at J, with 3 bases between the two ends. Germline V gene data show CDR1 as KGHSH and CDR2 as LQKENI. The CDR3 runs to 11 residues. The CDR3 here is CASSPRYEQYF. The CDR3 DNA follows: TGTGCCAGCTCACCTCGCTACGAGCAGTACTTC.

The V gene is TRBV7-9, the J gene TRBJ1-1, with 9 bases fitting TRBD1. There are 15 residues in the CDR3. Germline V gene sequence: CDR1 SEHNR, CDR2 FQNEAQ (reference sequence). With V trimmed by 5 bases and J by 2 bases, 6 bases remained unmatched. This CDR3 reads CASSMPTGGNTEAFF. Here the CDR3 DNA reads TGTGCCAGCAGCATGCCGACAGGGGGAAACACTGAAGCTTTCTTT.

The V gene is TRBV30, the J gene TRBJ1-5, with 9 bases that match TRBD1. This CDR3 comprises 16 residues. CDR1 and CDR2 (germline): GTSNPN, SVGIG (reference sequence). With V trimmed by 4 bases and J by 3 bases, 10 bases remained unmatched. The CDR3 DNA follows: TGTGCCTGGACCCTGGGGCGGGACAGGGTCAATCAGCCCCAGCATTTT. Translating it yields CAWTLGRDRVNQPQHF.

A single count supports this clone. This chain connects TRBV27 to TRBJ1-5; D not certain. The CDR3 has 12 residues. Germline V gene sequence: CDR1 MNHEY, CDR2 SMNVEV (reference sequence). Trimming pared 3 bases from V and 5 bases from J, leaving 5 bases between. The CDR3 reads CASSFRDQPQHF. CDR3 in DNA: TGTGCCAGCAGTTTTCGGGATCAGCCCCAGCATTTT.